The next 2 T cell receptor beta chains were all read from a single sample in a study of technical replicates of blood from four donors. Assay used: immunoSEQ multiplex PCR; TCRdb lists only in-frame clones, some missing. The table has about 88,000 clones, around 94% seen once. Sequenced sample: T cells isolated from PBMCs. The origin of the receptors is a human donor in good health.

CDR3 nucleotide sequence: TGTGCCAGCTCACTAAGCGGGGCCACTGAAGCTTTCTTT. It is translated as CASSLSGATEAFF. The chain is built from TRBV18 and TRBJ1-1; maybe TRBD1 (5 bases). Trimming took off 4 bases at V and 4 bases at J, with 10 bases between the two ends. The CDR3 sequence is 13 residues long. The germline V gene has CDR1 KGHSH and CDR2 LQKENI.

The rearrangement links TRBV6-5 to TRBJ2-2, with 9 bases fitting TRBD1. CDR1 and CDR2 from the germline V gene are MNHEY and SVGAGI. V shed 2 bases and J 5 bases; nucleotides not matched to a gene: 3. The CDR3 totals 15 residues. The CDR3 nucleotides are TGTGCCAGCAGTTACGGGGGACAGGGAACCGGGGAGCTGTTTTTT. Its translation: CASSYGGQGTGELFF.